This entry describes one T cell receptor beta chain. As yet, its antigen is unknown. This specimen belongs to a study of a mutant IDH1 vaccine in newly diagnosed glioma. As for time point: week 11, during vaccination. What each vaccine dose contained was 300 ug of mutant IDH1 20-mer peptide, accompanied by topical imiquimod. The repertoire was sequenced with immunoSEQ multiplex PCR; TCRdb's copy has only in-frame clones and lacks some. The table lists tens of thousands of clones, 80% of them singletons. The CDR3 has 12 residues. V was clipped by 1 base and J by 6 bases, with 7 bases between them. Germline CDR1 reads SGHNT; CDR2 reads YENEEA.

This TCR came from a man aged 50 or older with glioma. This chain joins TRBV11-3 and TRBJ2-7; D unclear. Material: PBMCs, obtained from a glioma patient whose treatment included an IDH1 peptide vaccine. This CDR3 is CASSLAVGEQYF. The CDR3 bases are TGTGCCAGCAGCTTAGCGGTCGGCGAGCAGTACTTC.